This T cell receptor beta chain was documented in a study of long-term antiretroviral therapy in people with HIV. General study results and limits: In HIV, the repertoires covered a tighter span of CDR3 lengths than in controls. With ART, diversity went up but was still lower than in transplant donor controls.

Notes on this clone: Its antigen is not known.

The CDR3 sequence is 14 residues long. The junction had 8 bases not matched to a gene; V was cut back by 7 bases and J by 5 bases. Germline V gene lookup returns CDR1 WNHNN and CDR2 SYGVQD (reference sequence). Run at survey level, the immunoSEQ assay was version v3.0. Profiled with immunoSEQ multiplex PCR; TCRdb holds only in-frame clones, not every one. The table shows tens of thousands of clones, with approximately 76% occurring only once. All participants with HIV were treated in the United States. The sequencing here drew on unsorted PBMCs, taken 1.1 years before starting antiretroviral therapy. The sequence derives from a woman aged 35 to 49 with HIV. The chain carries TRBV10-1 and TRBJ1-1; 9 bases fit TRBD1. DNA for the CDR3: TGCGCCAGCAAAGAGGGACAGGGAAGGACTGAAGCTTTCTTT. Translated: CASKEGQGRTEAFF.